This TCR beta chain was identified during a study of blood T cell repertoires in COVID-19. About the study: Researchers got acute and convalescent COVID-19 samples from the United States, Italy and Spain.

Original handling: Cell counts per sample came from amplifying reference gene primers. The protocol was immunoSEQ multiplex PCR, while the TCRdb copy is restricted to in-frame clones and leaves out a portion. That table furnishes V, J and clone size, whereas the DNA furnished D and trimming. The sample includes 110,000 to 150,000 clones, approximately 78% of them seen just once. Trimming left V 1 base short and J 3 bases short, with 13 bases between. In germline, CDR1 is MGHRA, CDR2 YSYEKL. This CDR3 has 16 amino acids. The V gene is TRBV4-1, the J gene TRBJ1-5; TRBD1 is a possible D gene (5 bases). The sequencing input was peripheral blood. The receptor was isolated from a woman older than 75 with acute or convalescent COVID-19. The CDR3 nucleotides read TGCGCCAGCAGCCAAGTGTCTCAGGGCGACAATCAGCCCCAGCATTTT. Amino acids: CASSQVSQGDNQPQHF.